Listed here is a single T cell receptor (beta chain). The antigen is unknown. These data originate in a study of regulatory T cells in long-lasting Graves disease. Study-level findings and limits: Graves' patients with persistent disease showed TCR diversity lower than patients newly diagnosed. Persistent disease preferred TRBV28, TRBJ1-2 and TRBJ2-5.

The time point was: persistent/refractory GD, antithyroid drugs over 5 years with positive TRAb. PBMC RNA served as the TCR library source. American Thyroid Association guidelines served as the basis for diagnosing Graves' disease. CDR3 length: 14 residues. Germline CDR1 is SGHTA and CDR2 is FQGNSA. Between the trimmed V and J ends, which lost 3 bases and 3 bases, there was a span of 8 bases. With iRepertoire HTBI primers and Arm-PCR of CDR3 regions, TCR beta libraries were built. Per the study methods: Detected in the samples were around 62 TRBV and 14 TRBJ segments. In TCRdb, the multiplex PCR reads were re-called with MiXCR into one record per CDR3 protein. The V and J calls were not made by the authors but by TCRdb's processing. The repertoire includes over 300,000 distinct CDR3 sequences, around 19% of them detected once, and around 30% sits in the top ten.

The clonotype comes from a female donor with Graves disease. Here the sequenced sample was peripheral blood mononuclear cells (PBMCs), taken when the disease was refractory, from a patient treated with antithyroid drugs. V is TRBV7-2 and J is TRBJ2-2; D is uncertain. The chain's CDR3 is CASSLGRDTGELFF. The CDR3 DNA sequence: TGTGCCAGCAGCTTGGGCAGAGACACCGGGGAGCTGTTTTTT.